One sample yielded the 29 T cell receptor beta chains listed below, sequenced in a study of blood T cell repertoires in COVID-19. TCRdb's table, derived via immunoSEQ multiplex PCR, lists solely in-frame clones and lacks some. The sample records under 300,000 clones, 70% to 90% being singletons. The specimen was peripheral blood. The source of these receptors is a woman between 40 and 50 years old with acute or convalescent COVID-19.

The chain recombines TRBV9 with TRBJ2-5; TRBD1 matches 12 bases. Germline loops: CDR1 SGDLS, CDR2 YYNGEE. There are 15 residues in the CDR3. The J segment lost 4 bases and the V segment lost 4 bases, leaving 5 bases of the junction unmatched. In DNA, the CDR3 is TGTGCCAGCAGCCCAGGGACAGGGGGCAGAGAGACCCAGTACTTC. Encoded protein: CASSPGTGGRETQYF. The whole variable domain, filled in from reference TRBV9 and TRBJ2-5, reads DSGVTQTPKHLITATGQRVTLRCSPRSGDLSVYWYQQSLDQGLQFLIQYYNGEERAKGNILERFSAQQFPDLHSELNLSSLELGDSALYFCASSPGTGGRETQYFGPGTRLLVL.

The chain couples TRBV18 to TRBJ2-4; 8 bases are shared with TRBD1. CDR1 KGHSH and CDR2 LQKENI come from the germline V gene. Germline trimming cut 2 bases from V and 3 bases from J; bases unmatched to any gene: 9. The CDR3 totals 17 residues. CDR3 residues: CASSPSSGGDGKNIQYF. The CDR3 DNA follows: TGTGCCAGCTCACCATCTTCAGGGGGCGATGGCAAAAACATTCAGTACTTC.

V is TRBV27 and J is TRBJ1-6; weak D call: TRBD1 (5 bases). Deletions cut 9 bases from V and 10 bases from J, with 28 bases between. This CDR3 spans 17 amino acids. The V gene's germline CDR1 is MNHEY and CDR2 SMNVEV (reference sequence). The CDR3 DNA reads as TGTGCCAGTAGCCCCCAAAATCAGGGTTCGATTGGATCACCCCTCCACTTT. Protein sequence: CASSPQNQGSIGSPLHF.

This clone was observed once. The chain links TRBV5-1 to TRBJ1-2; D gene uncertain. The CDR3 is 13 amino acids. CDR1 is SGHRS, CDR2 YFSETQ, per germline. Trimming removed 0 bases from V and 3 bases from J, with 6 bases in between. The CDR3 DNA is TGCGCCAGCAGCTTGGGGGAGCACTATGGCTACACCTTC. It specifies CASSLGEHYGYTF.

The chain uses TRBV5-1 and TRBJ2-5; 10 bases line up with TRBD2. J lost 1 base, V lost 5 bases, and 5 bases had no gene match. The CDR3 runs 15 residues. The germline V gene has CDR1 SGHRS and CDR2 YFSETQ. Written as DNA, the CDR3 is TGCGCCAGCAGTCCTAGCGGGGGACCCCAAGAGACCCAGTACTTC. Amino acid sequence: CASSPSGGPQETQYF.

The chain recombines TRBV19 with TRBJ1-5, with D possibly being TRBD1 (6 bases). There are 14 residues in the CDR3. The germline V and J ends were trimmed by 7 bases and 5 bases, with 15 bases remaining between them. Germline lookup yields CDR1 LNHDA and CDR2 SQIVND (reference sequence). Written as DNA, the CDR3 is TGTGCCAGTAAAGGAGAAAGGGGGTATCAGCCCCAGCATTTT. It translates to CASKGERGYQPQHF.

The rearrangement uses TRBV2 and TRBJ1-5; D remains ambiguous. With 11 bases removed from V and 0 bases from J, the gap between germline ends came to 14 bases. The CDR3 runs 14 residues. The germline V gene encodes CDR1 SNHLY and CDR2 FYNNEI. The CDR3 protein is CACGMTHSNQPQHF. CDR3 DNA: TGTGCCTGCGGTATGACCCATAGCAATCAGCCCCAGCATTTT.

The chain combines TRBV7-2 with TRBJ1-6; D is unclear. Deletions cut 4 bases from V and 9 bases from J, with 10 bases between. Germline loops: CDR1 SGHTA, CDR2 FQGNSA. This CDR3 has 13 amino acids. The CDR3 loop reads CASSSERASPLHF. The CDR3 DNA is TGTGCCAGCAGCTCCGAGAGGGCTTCACCCCTCCACTTT.

This chain links TRBV11-1 with TRBJ2-1; TRBD2 agrees at 7 bases. Germline V gene lookup returns CDR1 SGHAT and CDR2 FQDESV (reference sequence). The CDR3 has 13 amino acids. The ends lost 2 bases at V and 8 bases at J; junction bases unmatched: 3. The CDR3 nucleotides read TGTGCCAGCAGCTTATGGGGGGGAGATGAGCAGTTCTTC. It codes for CASSLWGGDEQFF.

This clone was recorded a few times. The chain uses TRBV29-1 and TRBJ1-2; D is ambiguous. Per the germline V gene, CDR1 is SQVTM and CDR2 is ANQGSEA. V was shortened by 1 base and J by 4 bases, with 7 bases between the two germline ends. The length of the CDR3 is 12 residues. The CDR3 is CSVEASLYGYTF. In nucleotides, the CDR3 is TGCAGCGTTGAAGCGAGTCTCTATGGCTACACCTTC.

J is TRBJ2-3 and V is TRBV12-5; 8 nucleotides line up with TRBD1. V trimming: 7 bases; J trimming: 3 bases; junction bases outside the gene matches: 9. Per germline, CDR1 LGHNT and CDR2 FRNRAP. The CDR3 spans 15 residues. The chain's CDR3 is CASAPGQDITDTQYF. The CDR3 DNA reads TGTGCTAGTGCTCCGGGACAGGATATAACAGATACGCAGTATTTT.

The J gene is TRBJ2-3, the V gene TRBV10-2; 13 nucleotides match TRBD2. The CDR3 consists of 17 residues. Germline V gene data show CDR1 as WSHSY and CDR2 as SAAADI. V lost 2 bases and J lost 6; bases outside the gene matches: 8. The DNA for the CDR3 is TGCGCCAGCAGTGAGAGTAGGACTAGCGGGAGAGGGGATACGCAGTATTTT. It specifies CASSESRTSGRGDTQYF.

V and J are TRBV7-2 and TRBJ2-5; 8 bases are a match to TRBD2. The V gene end was trimmed by 1 base and the J gene end by 4 bases; junction bases not matched to a gene: 2. The germline gives CDR1 SGHTA, CDR2 FQGNSA. This CDR3 is built from 14 residues. The CDR3 region has the DNA TGTGCCAGCAGCTTAGTGGCGGGGGGAGAGACCCAGTACTTC. Its translation is CASSLVAGGETQYF.

The chain links TRBV6-6 to TRBJ1-1, with 7 bases aligning to TRBD1. Unmatched junction bases numbered 12, after V lost 6 bases and J lost 5 bases. The germline V gene encodes CDR1 MNHNY and CDR2 SVGAGI (reference sequence). The length of the CDR3 is 15 residues. The DNA of the CDR3 is TGTGCCAGCAGCTCCGACAGGGCGGGAGGAACTGAAGCTTTCTTT. The encoded protein is CASSSDRAGGTEAFF.

This chain connects TRBV2 to TRBJ1-3; unclear D gene. Trimming took 6 bases from V and 6 from J, leaving 12 bases between them. The V gene's germline CDR1 is SNHLY and CDR2 FYNNEI. This CDR3 is 13 amino acids long. The CDR3: CASRPMRENTIYF. CDR3 bases: TGTGCCAGCAGACCCATGCGGGAAAACACCATATATTTT.

The chain couples TRBV5-1 to TRBJ2-3; weak D call: TRBD1 (6 bases). CDR3 length equals 16 residues. Germline CDR1 SGHRS, CDR2 YFSETQ. Trimming pared 0 bases from V and 3 bases from J, leaving 14 bases between. The CDR3 spells CASSLAPSRGTDTQYF. CDR3 coding DNA: TGCGCCAGCAGCTTGGCCCCGAGCAGGGGAACAGATACGCAGTATTTT.

The chain carries TRBV6-5 and TRBJ2-1, with D perhaps matching TRBD2 (6 bases). The CDR3 is 15 residues long. The germline CDR1 and CDR2 sequences are MNHEY and SVGAGI. Trimming shortened V by 7 bases and J by 0 bases, and 13 bases separated the two germline ends. The CDR3 protein is CASTAGTASYNEQFF. The CDR3 region has the DNA TGTGCCAGCACTGCGGGGACGGCCTCCTACAATGAGCAGTTCTTC.

The rearrangement joins TRBV24-1 to TRBJ2-1; 9 bases are a match to TRBD1. V was pared by 5 bases and J by 7 bases, with 11 bases of the junction left unmatched. CDR3 size: 16 residues. Looked up from germline, CDR1 is KGHDR and CDR2 is SFDVKD. CDR3 nucleotide sequence: TGTGCCACCAGTGCCGCCCGGGGACAGGGTATAAATGAGCAGTTCTTC. Protein product: CATSAARGQGINEQFF.

This clone showed up just once. The rearrangement joins TRBV19 to TRBJ2-1; 9 bases match TRBD2. The germline CDR1 and CDR2 sequences are LNHDA and SQIVND (reference sequence). Trimming cost V 8 bases and J 5 bases; bases outside gene matches: 10. The CDR3 consists of 15 residues. DNA for the CDR3: TGTGCCAGTTCTGAAGCGGGGGGCTATCACAATGAGCAGTTCTTC. Translated: CASSEAGGYHNEQFF.

This chain joins TRBV27 and TRBJ1-2, with D maybe TRBD1 (5 bases). Trimming removed 5 bases at V and 5 bases at J, with 12 bases between. Germline V lookup: CDR1 MNHEY, CDR2 SMNVEV (reference sequence). The CDR3 covers 13 residues. In nucleotides, the CDR3 is TGTGCCAGCAGTAGAGGGAGGGGTTATGGCTACACCTTC. Translating gives CASSRGRGYGYTF.

The chain uses TRBV7-9 and TRBJ1-3; no definite D call. The CDR3 loop spans 15 amino acids. Germline V gene data show CDR1 as SEHNR and CDR2 as FQNEAQ (reference sequence). The V end was cut by 1 base, the J end by 1 base, with 8 bases between. The chain's CDR3 is CASSLGARSGNTIYF. The DNA for the CDR3 is TGTGCCAGCAGCTTAGGGGCAAGGTCTGGAAACACCATATATTTT.

The V call is TRBV11-2, the J call TRBJ1-2, with TRBD1 as a possible D gene (5 bases). The V end lost 1 base, the J end lost 6 bases, and 9 bases lay between the germline ends. CDR1 is SGHAT, CDR2 FQNNGV, per germline. The CDR3 totals 13 residues. In DNA, the CDR3 is TGTGCCAGCAGCTTAGGCAGGGATCATGGCTACACCTTC. Translating it yields CASSLGRDHGYTF.

This chain uses TRBV25-1 with TRBJ1-4; TRBD1 agrees at 9 bases. From germline, CDR1 is MGHDK and CDR2 SYGVNS. The CDR3 has 17 amino acids. V trimming: 11 bases; J trimming: 4 bases; junction bases outside the gene matches: 17. The CDR3: CASSDPYRGQGNEKLFF. The CDR3 bases are TGTGCCTCCTCAGACCCGTACAGGGGGCAAGGTAATGAAAAACTGTTTTTT.

This rearrangement joins TRBV4-1 to TRBJ2-1; D is perhaps TRBD2 (7 bases). CDR1 is MGHRA and CDR2 is YSYEKL in the germline V gene. V lost 8 bases to trimming and J lost 0 bases, with 17 bases between them. The CDR3 contains 16 residues. CDR3 nucleotides: TGCGCCAGCGGGGGCGGGGGCCCCAGCTCCTACAATGAGCAGTTCTTC. It codes for CASGGGGPSSYNEQFF.

The chain recombines TRBV9 with TRBJ1-3; a weak D match, TRBD1 (6 bases). The CDR3 covers 15 residues. Trimming removed 3 bases at V and 2 bases at J, with 12 bases between. Germline assignment: CDR1 SGDLS and CDR2 YYNGEE. The DNA for the CDR3 is TGTGCCAGCAGCGAGGCCGGGGACACTGGAAACACCATATATTTT. The encoded protein is CASSEAGDTGNTIYF.

The genes are TRBV12-3 or TRBV12-4 and TRBJ1-2; 7 positions agree with TRBD1. V lost 6 bases and J lost 8; bases outside the gene matches: 9. The CDR3 totals 13 residues. DNA for the CDR3: TGTGCCAGCAGCCCTGACAGGGTGAGGGGCTACACCTTC. Residues: CASSPDRVRGYTF.

The rearrangement links TRBV24-1 to TRBJ1-2; the D gene is possibly TRBD1 (6 bases). CDR3 length: 12 residues. Trimming removed 0 bases from V and 8 bases from J, with 6 bases in between. Looked up from germline, CDR1 is KGHDR and CDR2 is SFDVKD. CDR3 DNA sequence: TGTGCCACCAGTGATTTGCAGGGGGGCTACACCTTC. Its translation: CATSDLQGGYTF.

This clone turned up a few times. The rearrangement joins TRBV6-2 or TRBV6-3 to TRBJ2-7; 12 positions match TRBD2. Per germline, CDR1 MNHEY and CDR2 SVGEGT. V trimming: 4 bases; J trimming: 2 bases; junction bases outside the gene matches: 6. The CDR3 loop spans 16 amino acids. Here the CDR3 reads CASSLGPSGGAYEQYV. As DNA, the CDR3 is TGTGCCAGCAGTTTAGGTCCTAGCGGGGGGGCCTACGAGCAGTACGTC.

The chain recombines TRBV5-4 with TRBJ1-6, with D perhaps matching TRBD1 (5 bases). CDR1 is SGHNT and CDR2 is YYREEE in the germline V gene (reference sequence). CDR3 length equals 15 residues. Trimming removed 2 bases from V and 7 bases from J, with 13 bases in between. The CDR3 nucleotides are TGTGCCAGCAGCTTTTCGGTCTGGGGCAATTCACCCCTCCACTTT. It codes for CASSFSVWGNSPLHF.